These 28 T cell receptor beta chains came from one sample sequenced in a study of identical twins. TCRdb redid the calling of the 5' RACE reads with MiXCR, one entry per CDR3 protein. The table has around 18,000 distinct CDR3 sequences, around 70% seen once. The specimen sequenced was memory (CD45RO+) T cells sorted from blood. These receptors were taken from a young woman in good health. This table probably holds off-target reads from a library built for another chain.

J is TRBJ2-7 and V is TRBV7-3; D is undetermined. Per germline, CDR1 SGHTA and CDR2 FQGTGA. The V gene lost 5 bases and the J gene lost 2 bases, with 13 bases spanning the gap. This CDR3 region has 14 residues. The CDR3 loop is CASSPSSPPYEQYF. DNA for the CDR3: TGTGCCAGCAGCCCTTCCTCCCCTCCCTACGAGCAGTACTTC.

Only one count was recorded for this clonotype. J is TRBJ2-3 and V is TRBV27; perhaps TRBD1 as D (5 bases). This CDR3 contains 14 residues. Germline CDR1 and CDR2: MNHEY and SMNVEV (reference sequence). With 6 bases removed from V and 0 bases from J, the gap between germline ends came to 10 bases. The CDR3 reads CASRRTPSTDTQYF. The CDR3 region has the DNA TGTGCCAGCAGGCGGACACCTAGCACAGATACGCAGTATTTT.

The V call is TRBV29-1, the J call TRBJ1-4; D is ambiguous. The CDR3 has 13 amino acids. Trimming pared 4 bases from V and 8 bases from J, leaving 14 bases between. Germline V lookup: CDR1 SQVTM, CDR2 ANQGSEA. CDR3 sequence: CSVAVGRGEKLFF. The CDR3 nucleotides read TGCAGCGTTGCAGTCGGGCGCGGGGAAAAACTGTTTTTT.

This chain joins TRBV6-5 and TRBJ1-1; D gene ambiguous. Trimming removed 4 bases at V and 1 base at J, with 10 bases between. The CDR3 is made up of 14 amino acids. Germline values: CDR1 MNHEY, CDR2 SVGAGI. The CDR3 here is CASSFSKGNTEAFF. CDR3 bases: TGTGCCAGCAGTTTTTCTAAGGGGAACACTGAAGCTTTCTTT.

The chain has TRBV20-1 and TRBJ1-4; no firm D call. Germline values: CDR1 DFQATT, CDR2 SNEGSKA (reference sequence). V was clipped by 6 bases and J by 0 bases, with 14 bases between them. The CDR3 is 15 amino acids. The DNA for the CDR3 is TGCAGTGCCCGCCCCCAGCGTGCAACTAATGAAAAACTGTTTTTT. It codes for CSARPQRATNEKLFF.

J is TRBJ2-1 and V is TRBV11-3, with 9 positions matching TRBD2. J gave up 7 bases and V 4 bases, and 8 bases lay outside the gene matches. CDR3 length: 15 residues. Germline V gives CDR1 SGHNT, CDR2 YENEEA. The CDR3 DNA reads as TGTGCCAGCAGCTCGACTAGCGGAGGGGGAAATGAGCAGTTCTTC. Translating it yields CASSSTSGGGNEQFF.

The V gene is TRBV6-2 or TRBV6-3, the J gene TRBJ2-3, with 7 bases aligning to TRBD2. The germline V gene has CDR1 MNHEY and CDR2 SVGEGT. J gave up 5 bases and V 5 bases, and 7 bases lay outside the gene matches. This CDR3 has 14 residues. The CDR3 region has the DNA TGTGCCAGCAGTACCCGGACTAGGAGAGATACGCAGTATTTT. Translated, it gives CASSTRTRRDTQYF.

The rearrangement uses TRBV29-1 and TRBJ2-3; D not resolved. The germline gives CDR1 SQVTM, CDR2 ANQGSEA. This CDR3 spans 14 amino acids. Trimming shortened V by 4 bases and J by 4 bases, and 15 bases separated the two germline ends. CDR3 nucleotides: TGCAGCGTTGGGGTTGGATCCAGATCAGATACGCAGTATTTT. Amino acids: CSVGVGSRSDTQYF.

V is TRBV29-1 and J is TRBJ2-3, with D possibly being TRBD2 (6 bases). The germline V gene encodes CDR1 SQVTM and CDR2 ANQGSEA. The CDR3 has 15 residues. V lost 3 bases and J 3 bases, leaving 16 bases between the germline ends. CDR3: CSVDGGAVRTDTQYF. CDR3 nucleotide sequence: TGCAGCGTTGATGGAGGGGCTGTCCGTACAGATACGCAGTATTTT.

This rearrangement joins TRBV11-2 to TRBJ2-2, with TRBD2 matching 11 bases. Losses at the gene ends were 5 bases for V and 6 bases for J; bases not matched to a gene: 11. Germline CDR1 SGHAT, CDR2 FQNNGV. The CDR3 consists of 17 residues. For the CDR3, the DNA is TGTGCCAGCAGCCCGAGATCAAGACTAGCGGGGCCCGGGGAGCTGTTTTTT. This codes for CASSPRSRLAGPGELFF.

The chain joins TRBV18 to TRBJ2-7, with D perhaps assigned TRBD1 or TRBD2 (5 bases each). Germline V gene lookup returns CDR1 KGHSH and CDR2 LQKENI. The CDR3 runs to 12 residues. Deletions cut 2 bases from V and 4 bases from J, with 6 bases between. CDR3 in amino acids: CASSPWGYEQYF. Here the CDR3 DNA reads TGTGCCAGCTCACCATGGGGGTACGAGCAGTACTTC.

The genes are TRBV28 and TRBJ2-3; TRBD2 matches 11 bases. The junction had 7 bases not matched to a gene; V was cut back by 6 bases and J by 5 bases. In germline, CDR1 is MDHEN, CDR2 SYDVKM. CDR3 length: 15 amino acids. The CDR3 sequence: CASRLSGRAGDTQYF. The CDR3, as DNA: TGTGCCAGCAGGCTTAGCGGGAGGGCGGGAGATACGCAGTATTTT.

This clonotype has only a few counts. The DNA of the CDR3 is TGTGCCAGCAGCTCGACTAGCGGGAGTGTGGAGACCCAGTACTTC. This sequence encodes CASSSTSGSVETQYF. This sequence joins TRBV5-4 and TRBJ2-5, with 12 positions matching TRBD2. The length of the CDR3 is 15 residues. V lost 3 bases and J lost 5; bases outside the gene matches: 5. In germline, CDR1 is SGHNT, CDR2 YYREEE (reference sequence).

The CDR3 nucleotides read TGTGCCAGCAGCTTGGCAGGGAATGAGCAGTTCTTC. This codes for CASSLAGNEQFF. V is TRBV5-6 and J is TRBJ2-1; tentative D call: TRBD1 (5 bases). V gave up 0 bases and J gave up 7 bases, with 5 bases separating them. Germline CDR1 is SGHDT and CDR2 is YYEEEE. The CDR3 runs to 12 residues.

This clonotype was seen only a few times. The rearrangement joins TRBV4-1 to TRBJ2-1; 10 bases line up with TRBD2. Trimming removed 1 base from V and 2 bases from J; junction bases left unmatched: 2. From germline, CDR1 is MGHRA and CDR2 YSYEKL. CDR3 length: 16 amino acids. CDR3 DNA sequence: TGCGCCAGCAGCCAAGTTACTAGCGGGACCTACAATGAGCAGTTCTTC. Its translation is CASSQVTSGTYNEQFF.

As for this clonotype: The junction departs from the called germline gene at one end, perhaps through a read error. The chain employs TRBV7-7 and TRBJ2-1; TRBD2 is a possible D gene (6 bases). The V gene's germline CDR1 is SSHAT and CDR2 FNYEAQ (reference sequence). The CDR3 has 14 residues. As DNA, the CDR3 is TGTGCCAGCAGCGTAGCTGGCGGGGACAATGAGCAGTTCTTC. Its protein product is CASSVAGGDNEQFF.

The J gene is TRBJ2-1, the V gene TRBV2; the D is unclear. The CDR3 spans 11 residues. V lost 3 bases, J lost 3 bases, and 0 bases lay in between. Per the germline V gene, CDR1 is SNHLY and CDR2 is FYNNEI. CDR3 in DNA: TGTGCCAGCAGTGACTACAATGAGCAGTTCTTC. Translated: CASSDYNEQFF.

In its sample, this clonotype was seen once. The chain joins TRBV11-3 to TRBJ2-7, with TRBD1 as a possible D gene (6 bases). Trimming shortened V by 3 bases and J by 5 bases, and 17 bases separated the two germline ends. The CDR3 extends over 15 amino acids. CDR1 and CDR2 from the germline V gene are SGHNT and YENEEA. The CDR3 is CASSFGDNPWDEQYF. In DNA form, the CDR3 reads TGTGCCAGCAGCTTCGGGGACAACCCTTGGGACGAGCAGTACTTC.

This clonotype was seen only a few times. This chain connects TRBV14 to TRBJ2-7, with D possibly matching TRBD2 (6 bases). From germline, CDR1 is SGHDN and CDR2 FVKESK. This CDR3 has 13 amino acids. V gave up 4 bases and J gave up 6 bases, with 13 bases separating them. The DNA of the CDR3 is TGTGCCAGCAGCCCTGCGGGGCGGCTCGAGCAGTACTTC. It yields the protein CASSPAGRLEQYF.

This clonotype was observed a few times. This chain joins TRBV29-1 and TRBJ2-7; D is ambiguous. This CDR3 contains 12 residues. Per the germline V gene, CDR1 is SQVTM and CDR2 is ANQGSEA. Between the trimmed V and J ends, which lost 7 bases and 1 base, there was a span of 11 bases. As DNA, the CDR3 is TGCAGCGCCGAAGGACCATCCTACGAGCAGTACTTC. It specifies CSAEGPSYEQYF.

J is TRBJ2-7 and V is TRBV11-2; D uncertain. CDR1 and CDR2 from the germline V gene are SGHAT and FQNNGV. The CDR3 runs to 13 residues. V was pared by 5 bases and J by 6 bases, with 14 bases between. CDR3 nucleotides: TGTGCCAGCAGCGGTGGGGATAGAAGCGAGCAGTACTTC. This codes for CASSGGDRSEQYF. Complete variable domain (other parts from reference TRBV11-2 and TRBJ2-7): EAGVAQSPRYKIIEKRQSVAFWCNPISGHATLYWYQQILGQGPKLLIQFQNNGVVDDSQLPKDRFSAERLKGVDSTLKIQPAKLEDSAVYLCASSGGDRSEQYFGPGTRLTVT.

The chain recombines TRBV6-4 with TRBJ1-5; D remains ambiguous. The CDR3 has 16 amino acids. The germline V gene has CDR1 MRHNA and CDR2 SNTAGT. V was clipped by 6 bases and J by 3 bases, with 18 bases between them. The CDR3 nucleotides are TGTGCCAGCAGCCACTCTTTCGGGCAGTCCAATCAGCCCCAGCATTTT. It specifies CASSHSFGQSNQPQHF.

This chain uses TRBV19 with TRBJ2-2; D possibly corresponds to TRBD2 (5 bases). In germline, CDR1 is LNHDA, CDR2 SQIVND (reference sequence). V lost 8 bases, J lost 1 base, and 11 bases lay in between. CDR3 size: 14 residues. This CDR3 is CASSRGLNTGELFF. In DNA form, the CDR3 reads TGTGCCAGTTCTCGAGGACTGAACACCGGGGAGCTGTTTTTT.

The genes are TRBV12-5 and TRBJ2-1; 12 nucleotides agree with TRBD2. The ends lost 3 bases at V and 6 bases at J; junction bases unmatched: 12. In germline, CDR1 is LGHNT, CDR2 FRNRAP. The length of the CDR3 is 18 residues. The CDR3 bases are TGTGCTAGTGGTTTTATAGGACTAGCGGGGATAACTATCAATGAGCAGTTCTTC. Translated: CASGFIGLAGITINEQFF.

The chain joins TRBV6-2 or TRBV6-3 to TRBJ2-7; TRBD1 or TRBD2 may be the D gene (5 bases each). CDR3 length: 15 residues. Trimming shortened V by 2 bases and J by 2 bases, and 13 bases separated the two germline ends. The germline CDR1 and CDR2 sequences are MNHEY and SVGEGT. Written as DNA, the CDR3 is TGTGCCAGCAGTTACGATACGGGGCAGACCTACGAGCAGTACTTC. Translated, it gives CASSYDTGQTYEQYF.

The chain is built from TRBV6-5 and TRBJ1-6, with D possibly matching TRBD1 (6 bases). From germline, CDR1 is MNHEY and CDR2 SVGAGI. The CDR3 has 13 residues. Trimming stripped 4 bases from V and 7 bases from J, with 8 bases between. The CDR3 DNA is TGTGCCAGCAGTTGGGGGACAAATTCACCCCTCCACTTT. It yields the protein CASSWGTNSPLHF.

In nucleotides, the CDR3 is TGTGCCAGCAGTCCAGGGGCCGAGCAGTACTTC. Protein sequence: CASSPGAEQYF. V gene TRBV28 combines with J gene TRBJ2-7; D may be TRBD1 (6 bases). CDR3 length equals 11 residues. Trimming removed 5 bases at V and 6 bases at J, with 8 bases between. The germline V gene encodes CDR1 MDHEN and CDR2 SYDVKM.

This clonotype was found once. In this CDR3 the conserved last residue, phenylalanine or tryptophan, is missing, so a read error is likely. V and J are TRBV7-6 and TRBJ2-1; D gene ambiguous. V dropped 5 bases and J dropped 13 bases, with 18 bases sitting between them. This CDR3 spans 13 amino acids. Germline assignment: CDR1 SGHVS and CDR2 FNYEAQ. The CDR3 DNA reads as TGTGCCAGCAGCGGAGAACGGCCCCGGGTACAGTTCTTA. This sequence encodes CASSGERPRVQFL.